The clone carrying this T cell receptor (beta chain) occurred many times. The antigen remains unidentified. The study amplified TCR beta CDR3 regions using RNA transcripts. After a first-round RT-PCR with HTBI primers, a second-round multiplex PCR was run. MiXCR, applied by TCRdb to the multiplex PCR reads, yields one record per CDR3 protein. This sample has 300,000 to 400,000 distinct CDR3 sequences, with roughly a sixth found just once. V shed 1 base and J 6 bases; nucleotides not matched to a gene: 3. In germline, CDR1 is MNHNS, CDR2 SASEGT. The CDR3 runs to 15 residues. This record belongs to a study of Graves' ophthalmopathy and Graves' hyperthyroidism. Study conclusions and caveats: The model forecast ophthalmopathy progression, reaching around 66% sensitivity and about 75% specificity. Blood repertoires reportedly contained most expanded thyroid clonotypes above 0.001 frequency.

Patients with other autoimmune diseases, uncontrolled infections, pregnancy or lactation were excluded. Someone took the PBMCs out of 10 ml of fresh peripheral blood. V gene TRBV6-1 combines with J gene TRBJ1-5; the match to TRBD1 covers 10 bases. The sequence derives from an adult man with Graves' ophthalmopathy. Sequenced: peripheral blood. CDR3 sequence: CASSEGTGGRQPQHF. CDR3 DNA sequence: TGTGCCAGCAGTGAAGGGACAGGGGGACGTCAGCCCCAGCATTTT.